The clone carrying this T cell receptor beta chain has at least ten counts. Amplified TCR beta CDR3 regions were obtained using RNA transcripts as template. Following a first-round RT-PCR that used HTBI primers, a second-round multiplex PCR was carried out. TCRdb reprocessed the multiplex PCR reads with MiXCR, giving one entry per CDR3 protein. This table has roughly 350,000 distinct CDR3 sequences, 15% to 20% appearing once. This record belongs to a study of Graves' ophthalmopathy and Graves' hyperthyroidism. The germline V and J ends were trimmed by 2 bases and 6 bases, with 11 bases remaining between them. The CDR3 extends over 13 amino acids. In germline, CDR1 is MNHEY, CDR2 SMNVEV (reference sequence).

The sequencing input was peripheral blood. The chain employs TRBV27 and TRBJ2-7; D gene unclear. The receptor comes from an adult woman with stable Graves' hyperthyroidism. The CDR3 loop is CASSLARVSEQYF. The CDR3 DNA reads as TGTGCCAGCAGTTTAGCCCGGGTCAGCGAGCAGTACTTC.